This T cell receptor beta chain was sequenced in a study of human T cells and chemical hapten exposure. For the study at large: Diphenylcyclopropenone was applied weekly to patients' scalps across the roughly 23-week study. The variation in per-sample TCR yields arose mainly from small differences in pooled library volumes.

V lost 7 bases, J lost 6 bases, and 7 bases lay in between. Germline CDR1 SNHLY, CDR2 FYNNEI. The CDR3 runs 12 residues. Concerning this clonotype: Its antigen is not identified.

Noted time point: patch test 1, 2 weeks after DPC sensitization. As to treatment: therapeutic diphenylcyclopropenone sensitization with weekly scalp DPC. Study findings and constraints: TCRs whose frequency exceeded 1 in 1000 remained the same following DPC sensitization.

TCRdb reanalysed the RACE reads using MiXCR and keeps one entry per CDR3 protein. Among roughly 380,000 distinct CDR3 sequences listed, 4.8% were seen once. The sequencing here drew on whole blood, taken in connection with sensitization to the hapten diphenylcyclopropenone (DPC). V usage is TRBV2 and J usage is TRBJ1-6; possible D gene TRBD1, 6 bases. The receptor's source is a woman between 45 and 60 years old with alopecia areata. Some clones in this sample may be carry-over from other donors' samples. CDR3 coding DNA: TGTGCCAGCACCAGGGGTAATTCACCCCTCCACTTT. Translation: CASTRGNSPLHF.